This is a list of T cell receptor beta chains from one sample in a study of T-cell reconstitution after alpha-beta-depleted transplantation in children. MiXCR was run by TCRdb on the PCR reads, yielding one entry per CDR3 protein. The repertoire holds about 72,000 distinct CDR3 sequences, with about 7.3% as singletons. The sequences come from PBMCs from the stem cell graft donor, collected from the stem cell graft. The receptor source for this set is a human donor who donated a stem cell graft to a child with acute lymphoblastic leukemia. CDR3s include the opening cysteine and the closing phenylalanine or tryptophan. Size values are once, few and many counts, or a class for expanded clones, and some rows have none.

many	TRBV19	TRBJ1-6	CASSPSKTGQGSYNSPLHF
few	TRBV11-1	TRBJ2-1	CASSPRTPNNEQFF
.	TRBV28	TRBJ1-2	CASSLSRRANYGYTF
few	TRBV9	TRBJ1-1	CASSPSPGTDTEAFF
many	TRBV4-2	TRBJ1-1	CASSQVGQGRMNTEAFF
once	TRBV28	TRBJ1-5	CASTLTGNNQPQHF
many	TRBV28	TRBJ2-3	CASSPSSTQYF
many	TRBV2	TRBJ2-2	CASSVTAGRAGELFF
.	TRBV6-5	TRBJ2-3	CASSYLGEGTYTQYF
many	TRBV12-3/TRBV12-4	TRBJ2-7	CASSFGGGLYEQYF
.	TRBV5-1	TRBJ2-5	CSSSLTGSTQETQYF
few	TRBV4-2	TRBJ1-2	CASSPNRDRGLRGYTF
many	TRBV6-1	TRBJ1-5	CASSEIRLLSNQPQHF
many	TRBV12-3/TRBV12-4	TRBJ2-3	CASSLSGIGTDTQYF
few	TRBV10-3	TRBJ1-4	CAVSPGATNEKLFF
many	TRBV15	TRBJ2-1	CATSPTSNEQFF
many	TRBV29-1	TRBJ2-7	CSVGITDEQYF
few	TRBV20-1	TRBJ2-7	CSARATYEQYF
.	TRBV4-3	TRBJ2-7	CASSQLGQGGEQYF
many	TRBV5-1	TRBJ1-4	CASSLKPSVDEKLFF
many	TRBV5-6	TRBJ1-1	CASSPVGNSEAFF
.	TRBV29-1	TRBJ2-7	CSVEGDSIEQYF
many	TRBV21-1	TRBJ2-1	CASSRGQWMYNEQFF
few	TRBV11-3	TRBJ2-2	CASSLGRWDTSSTGELFF
once	TRBV7-3	TRBJ1-6	CASSPEGGLSPLHF
many	TRBV15	TRBJ1-4	CATSRGRDRGTKDREKLFF
few	TRBV19	TRBJ2-3	CASSASVGGRYTQYF
.	TRBV5-4	TRBJ1-1	CASSLGRGETEAFF
many	TRBV12-3/TRBV12-4	TRBJ1-2	CASSLGQAQDYTF
many	TRBV29-1	TRBJ2-5	CSAWRVGGNGTQYF
many	TRBV13	TRBJ2-1	CASSSTPGLSSYNEQFF
many	TRBV15	TRBJ2-5	CATSRGTSGEETQYF